This TCR beta chain was documented in a study of spatial heterogeneity in lung cancer. The sample holds many counts of this clonotype. The antigen remains undetermined. The junction shows a germline mismatch at one end, possibly a read error. Each CDR3 protein is one row after TCRdb ran MiXCR on the 5' RACE reads. The sample consists of fewer than 2,500 distinct CDR3 sequences, 35% to 40% of them appearing once. Points from the study as a whole: The estimate shows that only roughly 7% of tumor T cells were covered for alpha and 13% for beta chains. Counts that tracked tumor mutation counts were those of expanded intratumoral alpha and beta TCRs.

Indicated time point: sample taken at primary tumor resection. This receptor was obtained from a male donor with early-stage non-small cell lung cancer. The sample was lung tumor tissue, taken at surgery.

Written as DNA, the CDR3 is TGTGTCAGCAGTCAACTCTCTAGCGGGAGGCATCGCGAGCAGTACTTC. Its protein is CVSSQLSSGRHREQYF. V is TRBV28 and J is TRBJ2-7; 11 bases line up with TRBD2. CDR3 length: 16 residues. Germline CDR1 MDHEN, CDR2 SYDVKM.